This record covers a single T cell receptor beta chain. Its antigen is unidentified. This sample stems from a study of shared clonotypes between healthy human individuals. Assay execution proceeded at the deep level. Method: immunoSEQ multiplex PCR; TCRdb's copy keeps in-frame clones and lacks some. Of roughly 1,500,000 clones in the sample, approximately 98.5% were seen once. Findings and caveats of the study: Generation probabilities were higher for clonotypes shared across all four sorted-subset donors than for unshared ones.

This CDR3 has 16 residues. CDR1 MGHRA and CDR2 YSYEKL come from the germline V gene. V was clipped by 4 bases and J by 6 bases, with 21 bases between them. The V gene is TRBV4-1, the J gene TRBJ1-2; no reliable D call. The sequence was collected from a man aged 25 to 40 in good health. The sample consisted of naive CD4+ T cells sorted from blood. Subset: CD45RA+ positively selected. The CDR3 DNA reads TGCGCCAGCAGCCTCCTCGCTGGGCCCACCGCGGATGGCTACACCTTC. Its translation is CASSLLAGPTADGYTF.